Listed below are T cell receptor beta chains from one sample, sequenced in a study of T-cell reconstitution after alpha-beta-depleted transplantation in children. One entry per CDR3 protein results from TCRdb running MiXCR on the PCR reads. The table has under 300,000 distinct CDR3 sequences, over 9.5% seen once. Sequenced material: PBMCs from the stem cell graft donor, taken from the stem cell graft. These receptors were collected from a human donor who donated a stem cell graft to a child with SCID. Each CDR3 is given with its conserved first and last residue. A D gene is named only where the DNA matches it firmly. Rows give clone size only sometimes, using once, few, many, or a class for an expanded clone.

D gene	V gene	J gene	clone size	CDR3 protein	CDR3 DNA
TRBD1	TRBV7-6	TRBJ2-2	many	CASSHGQGGGGELFF	TGTGCCAGCAGCCACGGACAGGGGGGAGGCGGGGAGCTGTTTTTT
-	TRBV5-1	TRBJ1-1	many	CASSLHGSQNTEAFF	TGCGCCAGCAGCTTGCACGGAAGTCAGAACACTGAAGCTTTCTTT
TRBD1	TRBV29-1	TRBJ2-1	many	CSVAGPAGGSSYNEQFF	TGCAGCGTTGCCGGTCCAGCAGGGGGTAGCTCCTACAATGAGCAGTTCTTC
TRBD2	TRBV24-1	TRBJ2-1	many	CATSEPTSGVGSEQFF	TGTGCCACCAGTGAGCCGACTAGCGGGGTCGGGAGTGAGCAGTTCTTC
-	TRBV12-3/TRBV12-4	TRBJ2-5	-	CASSFPRGDTQYF	TGTGCCAGCAGTTTTCCCCGAGGAGACACCCAGTACTTC
-	TRBV11-1	TRBJ2-7	many	CASSLRRLGEQYF	TGTGCCAGCAGCTTGCGGCGACTTGGGGAGCAGTACTTC
TRBD1	TRBV4-1	TRBJ1-6	many	CASSRAGQDSNSPLHF	TGCGCCAGCAGCCGAGCGGGACAGGACAGTAATTCACCCCTCCACTTT
-	TRBV20-1	TRBJ1-5	many	CSARYSNQPQHF	TGCAGTGCTAGATATAGCAATCAGCCCCAGCATTTT
-	TRBV20-1	TRBJ1-2	many	CSGVGNYGYTF	TGCAGTGGGGTCGGGAACTATGGCTACACCTTC
TRBD1	TRBV7-9	TRBJ2-1	many	CASSLGQGAWIEQFF	TGTGCCAGCAGCTTAGGACAGGGGGCTTGGATCGAGCAGTTCTTC
-	TRBV15	TRBJ1-1	many	CATSRNFGQWVTEAFF	TGTGCCACCAGCAGGAATTTCGGACAGTGGGTTACTGAAGCTTTCTTT
-	TRBV29-1	TRBJ2-5	-	CSVDGQQETQYF	TGCAGCGTTGACGGGCAACAAGAGACCCAGTACTTC
-	TRBV19	TRBJ1-2	many	CASSSIPGYGYTF	TGTGCCAGTAGTTCAATTCCCGGCTATGGCTACACCTTC
TRBD2	TRBV9	TRBJ2-5	many	CASSVAAGQETQYF	TGTGCCAGCAGCGTAGCAGCGGGGCAAGAGACCCAGTACTTC
-	TRBV28	TRBJ1-2	many	CASSLTQNYGYTF	TGTGCCAGCAGTTTAACACAGAACTATGGCTACACCTTC
-	TRBV29-1	TRBJ1-4	-	CSVETRSSEKLFF	TGCAGCGTTGAAACCCGGAGTAGTGAAAAACTGTTTTTT
-	TRBV5-1	TRBJ1-2	few	CASSYSGTASEGYTF	TGCGCCAGCAGCTACTCCGGGACGGCGTCCGAGGGCTACACCTTC
-	TRBV5-1	TRBJ2-7	many	CASSLSGYEQYF	TGTGCCAGCAGTTTATCGGGGTACGAGCAGTACTTC
-	TRBV5-1	TRBJ2-3	-	CAGSGPSTDTLYF	TGCGCCGGCAGCGGGCCTAGCACAGATACGCTGTATTTT
-	TRBV7-8	TRBJ1-2	many	CASSLAQNYGYTF	TGTGCCAGCAGCTTAGCCCAGAACTATGGCTACACCTTC
-	TRBV12-3/TRBV12-4	TRBJ1-6	many	CASSFNSPLHF	TGTGCCAGCAGCTTTAATTCACCCCTCCACTTT
TRBD2	TRBV11-1	TRBJ2-7	many	CASSLASGDSYEQYF	TGTGCCAGCAGCTTAGCTAGCGGGGACTCCTACGAGCAGTACTTC
-	TRBV7-2	TRBJ1-1	many	CASSLERGPPGAEAFF	TGTGCCAGCAGCTTAGAAAGGGGCCCCCCCGGGGCTGAAGCTTTCTTT
-	TRBV21-1	TRBJ1-1	-	CASSKFVKQDDEAFF	TGTGCCAGCAGCAAATTTGTCAAACAGGACGATGAAGCTTTCTTT
-	TRBV5-1	TRBJ2-3	-	CASSLDVRVQPDTQYF	TGCGCCAGCAGCTTGGACGTCAGGGTACAGCCAGATACGCAGTATTTT
TRBD2	TRBV9	TRBJ2-3	many	CASSVGLAGDGDTQYF	TGTGCCAGCAGCGTAGGACTAGCGGGGGATGGAGATACGCAGTATTTT
TRBD1	TRBV5-5	TRBJ2-3	many	CASSLASPPDRVGDTQYF	TGTGCCAGCAGCTTGGCCTCCCCCCCTGACAGGGTAGGGGATACGCAGTATTTT
-	TRBV5-1	TRBJ2-2	few	CASSLVQPSNTGELFF	TGCGCCAGCAGCTTGGTCCAGCCCTCGAACACCGGGGAGCTGTTTTTT
-	TRBV7-9	TRBJ2-2	many	CASSPPGSPNTGELFF	TGTGCCAGCAGCCCCCCGGGCAGCCCCAACACCGGGGAGCTGTTTTTT
TRBD1	TRBV14	TRBJ2-3	-	CASRRTGWVTDTQYF	TGTGCCAGCAGGCGGACAGGTTGGGTCACAGATACGCAGTATTTT
TRBD1	TRBV7-8	TRBJ2-7	many	CASSTGGSYEQYF	TGTGCCAGCAGCACAGGGGGCTCCTACGAGCAGTACTTC
TRBD2	TRBV7-2	TRBJ2-5	many	CASSLVPSGGVQETQYF	TGTGCCAGCAGCTTAGTACCTAGCGGGGGGGTACAAGAGACCCAGTACTTC
-	TRBV28	TRBJ1-5	many	CASSLPRQSQPQHF	TGTGCCAGCAGTTTGCCCCGACAGTCTCAGCCCCAGCATTTT
-	TRBV28	TRBJ2-4	-	CASSFGRTGDLAKNIQYF	TGTGCCAGCAGTTTCGGACGGACCGGAGACTTAGCCAAAAACATTCAGTACTTC
TRBD1	TRBV5-1	TRBJ1-1	many	CASSITTGQSEAFF	TGCGCCAGCAGCATTACCACGGGACAGAGCGAAGCTTTCTTT
TRBD2	TRBV20-1	TRBJ2-1	-	CCAVHEGLAWSYNEQFF	TGCTGCGCTGTACATGAGGGACTAGCGTGGTCCTACAATGAGCAGTTCTTC
-	TRBV5-5	TRBJ1-5	many	CASSLDREGPQHF	TGTGCCAGCAGCTTGGACAGGGAAGGACCCCAGCATTTT
-	TRBV6-1	TRBJ2-2	many	CASSEGQNTGELFF	TGTGCCAGCAGCGAGGGACAGAACACCGGGGAGCTGTTTTTT
-	TRBV7-2	TRBJ1-3	many	CASSYDPQGEGNTIYF	TGTGCCAGCAGCTACGACCCACAGGGAGAAGGAAACACCATATATTTT
-	TRBV18	TRBJ2-3	-	CASSPLGGPDTQYF	TGTGCCAGCTCACCTTTAGGGGGACCAGATACGCAGTATTTT
-	TRBV7-8	TRBJ2-7	many	CASSPTHEQYF	TGTGCCAGCAGCCCTACCCACGAGCAGTACTTC
-	TRBV7-9	TRBJ1-1	many	CASTPGHKNTEAFF	TGTGCCAGCACCCCCGGACACAAGAACACTGAAGCTTTCTTT
-	TRBV6-6	TRBJ1-6	many	CASSRKDSPLHF	TGTGCCAGCAGCCGGAAAGATTCACCCCTCCACTTT
-	TRBV7-2	TRBJ1-1	few	CASSLGGQVNTEAFF	TGTGCCAGCAGCTTAGGCGGCCAGGTGAACACTGAAGCTTTCTTT
-	TRBV29-1	TRBJ2-3	few	CSVERWGPRTDTQYF	TGCAGCGTTGAACGGTGGGGGCCTCGCACAGATACGCAGTATTTT
TRBD1	TRBV5-1	TRBJ1-2	many	CASSLEDETGQHYGYTF	TGCGCCAGCAGCTTGGAGGACGAGACAGGGCAGCACTATGGCTACACCTTC
-	TRBV15	TRBJ1-5	many	CATSRDHGLENYYSNQPQHF	TGTGCCACCAGCAGAGACCACGGGTTGGAGAATTACTATAGCAATCAGCCCCAGCATTTT
-	TRBV15	TRBJ1-5	many	CATSVYGSNQPQHF	TGTGCCACCAGCGTGTATGGTAGCAATCAGCCCCAGCATTTT